This TCR beta chain was sequenced in a study of a mutant IDH1 vaccine in newly diagnosed glioma (dated by TCRdb to the early 2020s). For context, the study as a whole: Of the 25 to 40 treated patients, roughly 60% were male and 37.5% were female, and the mean age was 40.4 years. Six visits were used for peripheral blood collection: V03 (baseline), V05, V07, V10, V12 and V13. Before enrollment, patients had received standard therapy of radiotherapy alone, temozolomide alone, or radiochemotherapy with temozolomide; most received the combination. For exploratory analyses, longitudinal TCRB deep sequencing was carried out in roughly 25 treated patients wherever samples were available. General findings and caveats noted by the study authors: Pseudoprogression appeared unrelated to alterations in the top peripheral T cell clonotypes detected by TCRB sequencing. PBMC samples for TCRB deep sequencing were selected based on availability. Across multiple MHC alleles, vaccine-induced immune responses were seen in approximately 93% of patients. According to the authors, sample limitations meant that analyses of patient blood samples could not be reproduced.

A distance of 9 bases separates the germline ends of V and J, which lose 5 bases and 1 base respectively. As encoded in the germline V gene, CDR1 is MNHNS while CDR2 is SASEGT. Reading from cysteine to phenylalanine, the CDR3 counts 13 amino acids. Here the CDR3 DNA is all that survives: 39 bases in frame from base 1. Preparation of the library involved the immunoSEQ multiplex PCR assay. Rearranged TCR beta chain sequences were amplified with the hsTCRB Kit following the manufacturer's protocol. An Illumina MiSeq was used to sequence the TCRB libraries. The authors' pipeline ran thus. The proprietary platform of the kit vendor was used for demultiplexing, trimming and gene mapping. TCRdb took this table from immuneACCESS and kept in-frame rearrangements with V and J called. Such tables lack part of the clones; where checked against another copy, unresolved V genes explain under half of the gap, and the rest is unexplained. V, J and clone size derive from that table, while D and trimming were established from the DNA sequence. This sample lists around 24,000 clones; roughly 93% were detected once. About 1.2% of the sample comes from the top ten.

The time point label, read with the paper, signifies: baseline, week 1 (first vaccination visit). The treatment or condition label, as the study defines it: pre-vaccination baseline after standard-of-care therapy. All donors had newly diagnosed IDH1-mutant astrocytomas of WHO grade 3 or 4 that showed loss of nuclear ATRX. The samples were drawn from NOA16, a multicentre, single-arm, open-label phase I trial in Germany that tested a mutant IDH1 peptide vaccine in humans for the first time. Visit V03 blood draws served as the baseline sample for immunogenicity testing. Genomic DNA for TCRB sequencing was extracted from EDTA blood using the DNeasy Blood and Tissue Kit. This clone has only one observation. No cognate antigen has been identified for it. The sample holds no much larger clone one base away, and base qualities are not on file.

The chain is made from TRBV6-1 and TRBJ2-7, with TRBD1 perhaps the D gene, on 6 matching bases. The sequence came from a man aged 40-55 years with glioma. This specimen consisted of PBMCs, obtained from a glioma patient treated with radiotherapy, temozolomide or both. This receptor carries the CDR3 CASSHTGSYEQYF. The DNA sequence reads TGTGCCAGCAGTCATACAGGGTCCTACGAGCAGTACTTC.